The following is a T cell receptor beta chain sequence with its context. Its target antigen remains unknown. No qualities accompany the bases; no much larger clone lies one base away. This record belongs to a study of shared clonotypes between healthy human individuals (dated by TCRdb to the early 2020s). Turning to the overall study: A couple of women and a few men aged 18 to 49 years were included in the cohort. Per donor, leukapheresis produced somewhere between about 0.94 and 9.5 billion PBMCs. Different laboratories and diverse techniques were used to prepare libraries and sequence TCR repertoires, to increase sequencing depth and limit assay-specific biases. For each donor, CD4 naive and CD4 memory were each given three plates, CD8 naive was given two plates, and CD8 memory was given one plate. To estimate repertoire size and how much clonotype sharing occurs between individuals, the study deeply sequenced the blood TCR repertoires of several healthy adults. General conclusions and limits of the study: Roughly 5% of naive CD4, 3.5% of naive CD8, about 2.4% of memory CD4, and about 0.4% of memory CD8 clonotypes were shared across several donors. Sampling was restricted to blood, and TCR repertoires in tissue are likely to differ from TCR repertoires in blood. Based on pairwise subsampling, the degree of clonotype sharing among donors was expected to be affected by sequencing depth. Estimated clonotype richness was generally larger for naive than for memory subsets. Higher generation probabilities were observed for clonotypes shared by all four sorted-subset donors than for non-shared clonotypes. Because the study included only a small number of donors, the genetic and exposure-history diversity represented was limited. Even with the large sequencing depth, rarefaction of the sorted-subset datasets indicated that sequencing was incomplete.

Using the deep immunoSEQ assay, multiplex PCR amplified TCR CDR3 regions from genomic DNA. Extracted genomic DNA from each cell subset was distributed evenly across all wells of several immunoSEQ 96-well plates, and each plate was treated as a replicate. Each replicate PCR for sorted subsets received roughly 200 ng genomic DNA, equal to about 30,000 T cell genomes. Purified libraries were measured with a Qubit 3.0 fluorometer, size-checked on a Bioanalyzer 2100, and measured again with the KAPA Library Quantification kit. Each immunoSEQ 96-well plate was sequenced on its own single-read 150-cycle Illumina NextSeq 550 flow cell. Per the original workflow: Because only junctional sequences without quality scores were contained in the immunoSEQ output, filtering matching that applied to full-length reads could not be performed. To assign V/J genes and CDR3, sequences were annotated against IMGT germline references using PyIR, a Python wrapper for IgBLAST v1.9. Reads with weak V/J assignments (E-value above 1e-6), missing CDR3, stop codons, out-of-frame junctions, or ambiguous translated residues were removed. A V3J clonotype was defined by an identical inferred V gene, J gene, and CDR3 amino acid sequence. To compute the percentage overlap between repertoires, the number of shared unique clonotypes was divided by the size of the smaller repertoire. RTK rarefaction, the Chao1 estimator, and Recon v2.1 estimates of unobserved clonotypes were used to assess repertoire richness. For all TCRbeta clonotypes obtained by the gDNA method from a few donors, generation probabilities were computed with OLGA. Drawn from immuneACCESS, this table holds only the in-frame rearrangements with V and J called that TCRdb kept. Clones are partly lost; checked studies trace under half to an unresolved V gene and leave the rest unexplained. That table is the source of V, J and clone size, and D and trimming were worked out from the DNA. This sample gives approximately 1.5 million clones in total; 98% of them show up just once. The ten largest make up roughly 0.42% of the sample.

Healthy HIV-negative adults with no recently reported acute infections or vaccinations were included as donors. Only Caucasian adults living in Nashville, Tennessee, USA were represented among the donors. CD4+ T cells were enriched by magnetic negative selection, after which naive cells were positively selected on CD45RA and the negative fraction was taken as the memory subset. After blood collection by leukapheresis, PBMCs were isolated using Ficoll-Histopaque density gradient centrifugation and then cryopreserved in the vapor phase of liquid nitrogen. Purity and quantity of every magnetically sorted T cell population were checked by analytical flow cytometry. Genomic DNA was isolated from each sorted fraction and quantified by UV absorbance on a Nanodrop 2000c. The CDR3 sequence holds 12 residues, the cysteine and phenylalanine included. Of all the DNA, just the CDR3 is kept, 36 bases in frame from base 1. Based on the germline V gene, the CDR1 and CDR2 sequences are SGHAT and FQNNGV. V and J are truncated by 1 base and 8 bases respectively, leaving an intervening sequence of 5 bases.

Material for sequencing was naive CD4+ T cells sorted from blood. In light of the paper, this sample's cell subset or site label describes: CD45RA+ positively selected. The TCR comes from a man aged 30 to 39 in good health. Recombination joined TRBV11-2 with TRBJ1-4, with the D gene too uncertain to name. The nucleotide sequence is TGTGCCAGCAGCTTAGGGCGGGAAAAACTGTTTTTT. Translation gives CASSLGREKLFF. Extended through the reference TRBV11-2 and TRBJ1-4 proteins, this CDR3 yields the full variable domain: EAGVAQSPRYKIIEKRQSVAFWCNPISGHATLYWYQQILGQGPKLLIQFQNNGVVDDSQLPKDRFSAERLKGVDSTLKIQPAKLEDSAVYLCASSLGREKLFFGSGTQLSVL.